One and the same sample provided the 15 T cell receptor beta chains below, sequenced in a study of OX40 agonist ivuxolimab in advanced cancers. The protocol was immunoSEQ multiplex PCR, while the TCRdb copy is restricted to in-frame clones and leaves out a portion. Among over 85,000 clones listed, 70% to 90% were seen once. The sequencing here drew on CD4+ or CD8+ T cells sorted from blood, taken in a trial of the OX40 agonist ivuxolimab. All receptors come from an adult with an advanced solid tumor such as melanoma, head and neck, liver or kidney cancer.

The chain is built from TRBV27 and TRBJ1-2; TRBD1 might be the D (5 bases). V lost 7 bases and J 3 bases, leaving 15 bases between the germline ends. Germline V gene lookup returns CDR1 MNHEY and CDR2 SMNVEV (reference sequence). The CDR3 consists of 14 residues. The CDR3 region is CASTRKGGDYGYTF. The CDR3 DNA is TGTGCCAGCACCCGTAAGGGAGGGGACTATGGCTACACCTTC.

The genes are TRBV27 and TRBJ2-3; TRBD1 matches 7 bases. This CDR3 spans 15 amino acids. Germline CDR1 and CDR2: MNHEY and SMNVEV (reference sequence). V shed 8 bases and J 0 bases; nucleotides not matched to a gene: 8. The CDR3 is CASRNSGGSTDTQYF. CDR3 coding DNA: TGTGCCAGCCGTAACTCAGGGGGAAGCACAGATACGCAGTATTTT.

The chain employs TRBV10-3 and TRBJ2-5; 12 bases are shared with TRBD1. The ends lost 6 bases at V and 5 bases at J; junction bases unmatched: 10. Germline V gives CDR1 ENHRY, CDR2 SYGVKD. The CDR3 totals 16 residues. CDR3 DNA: TGTGCCATCAGCCGGGACAGGGGGCCACCCAGTGAGACCCAGTACTTC. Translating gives CAISRDRGPPSETQYF.

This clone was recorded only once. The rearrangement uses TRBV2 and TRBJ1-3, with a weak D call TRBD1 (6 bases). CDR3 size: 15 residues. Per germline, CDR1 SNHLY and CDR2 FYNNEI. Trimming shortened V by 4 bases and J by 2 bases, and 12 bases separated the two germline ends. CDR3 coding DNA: TGTGCCAGCAGTGCCACAGGGACGACTGGAAACACCATATATTTT. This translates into CASSATGTTGNTIYF.

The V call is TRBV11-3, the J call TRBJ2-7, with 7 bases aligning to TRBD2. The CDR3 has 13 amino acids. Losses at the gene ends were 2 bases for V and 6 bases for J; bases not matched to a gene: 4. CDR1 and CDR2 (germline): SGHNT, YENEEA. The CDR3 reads CASSLRGEREQYF. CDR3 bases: TGTGCCAGCAGCTTACGGGGGGAGCGCGAGCAGTACTTC.

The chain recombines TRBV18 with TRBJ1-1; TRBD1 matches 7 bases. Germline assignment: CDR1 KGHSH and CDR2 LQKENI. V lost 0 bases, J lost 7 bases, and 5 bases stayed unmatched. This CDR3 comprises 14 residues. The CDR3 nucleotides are TGTGCCAGCTCACCACCTCTTTGGACAGGTGAAGCTTTCTTT. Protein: CASSPPLWTGEAFF.

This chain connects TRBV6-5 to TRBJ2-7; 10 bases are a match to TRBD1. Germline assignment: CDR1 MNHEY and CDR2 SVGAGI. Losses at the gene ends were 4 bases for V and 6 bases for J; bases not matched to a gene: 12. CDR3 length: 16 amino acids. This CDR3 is CASSSPSGTGVGEQYF. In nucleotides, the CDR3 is TGTGCCAGCAGTTCCCCTTCCGGGACAGGGGTGGGCGAGCAGTACTTC.

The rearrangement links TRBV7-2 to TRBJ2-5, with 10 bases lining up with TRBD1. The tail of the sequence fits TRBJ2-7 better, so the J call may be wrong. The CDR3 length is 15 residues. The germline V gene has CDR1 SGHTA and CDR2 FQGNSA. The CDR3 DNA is TGTGCCAGCAGCTCACCGGGACAGGGGACCTACGAGCAGTACTTC. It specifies CASSSPGQGTYEQYF.

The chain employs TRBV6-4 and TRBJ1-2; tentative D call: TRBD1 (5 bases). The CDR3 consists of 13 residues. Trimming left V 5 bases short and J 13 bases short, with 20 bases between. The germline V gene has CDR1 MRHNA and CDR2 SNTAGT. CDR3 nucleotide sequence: TGTGCCAGCAGTAGGGACTACCTATCCCCTCGCACCTTC. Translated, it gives CASSRDYLSPRTF.

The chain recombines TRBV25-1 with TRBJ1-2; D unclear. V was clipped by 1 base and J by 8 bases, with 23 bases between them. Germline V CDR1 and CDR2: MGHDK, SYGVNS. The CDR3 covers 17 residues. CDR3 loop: CASSESGYRGREGGYTF. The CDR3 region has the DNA TGTGCCAGCAGTGAATCGGGGTATCGAGGGAGGGAGGGCGGCTACACCTTC.

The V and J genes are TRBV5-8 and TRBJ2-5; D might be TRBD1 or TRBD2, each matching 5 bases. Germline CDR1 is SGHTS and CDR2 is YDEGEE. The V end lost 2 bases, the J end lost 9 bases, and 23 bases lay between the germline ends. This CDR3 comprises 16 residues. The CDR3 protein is CASSFRDGLRDGAQYF. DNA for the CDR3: TGTGCCAGCAGCTTCCGGGACGGCCTAAGAGACGGGGCCCAGTACTTC.

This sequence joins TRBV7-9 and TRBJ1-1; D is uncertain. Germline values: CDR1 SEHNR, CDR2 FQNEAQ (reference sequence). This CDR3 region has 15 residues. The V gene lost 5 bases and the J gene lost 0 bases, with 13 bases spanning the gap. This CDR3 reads CASSPRYDMNTEAFF. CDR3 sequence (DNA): TGTGCCAGCAGCCCGAGATATGACATGAACACTGAAGCTTTCTTT.

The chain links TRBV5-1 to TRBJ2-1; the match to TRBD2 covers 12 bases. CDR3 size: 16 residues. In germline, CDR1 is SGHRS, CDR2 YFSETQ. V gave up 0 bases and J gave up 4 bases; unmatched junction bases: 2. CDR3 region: CASSLETSGGYNEQFF. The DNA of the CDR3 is TGCGCCAGCAGCTTGGAGACTAGCGGGGGTTACAATGAGCAGTTCTTC. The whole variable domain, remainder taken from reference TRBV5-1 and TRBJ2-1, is KAGVTQTPRYLIKTRGQQVTLSCSPISGHRSVSWYQQTPGQGLQFLFEYFSETQRNKGNFPGRFSGRQFSNSRSEMNVSTLELGDSALYLCASSLETSGGYNEQFFGPGTRLTVL.

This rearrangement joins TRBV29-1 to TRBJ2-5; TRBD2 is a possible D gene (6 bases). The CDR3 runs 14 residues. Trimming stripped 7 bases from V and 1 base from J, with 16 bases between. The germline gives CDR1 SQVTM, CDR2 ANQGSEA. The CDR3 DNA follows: TGCAGCGGATTGACTAGGCTCTCCCAAGAGACCCAGTACTTC. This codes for CSGLTRLSQETQYF.

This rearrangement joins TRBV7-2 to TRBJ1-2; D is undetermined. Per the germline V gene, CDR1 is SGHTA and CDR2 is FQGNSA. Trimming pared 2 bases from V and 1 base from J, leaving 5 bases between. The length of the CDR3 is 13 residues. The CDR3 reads CASSLQLNYGYTF. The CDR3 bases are TGTGCCAGCAGCTTACAGCTTAACTATGGCTACACCTTC.